Reported below is one TCR beta chain. Its specificity is not known. The PCR contained 60 Vbeta and 13 Jbeta primers. Clones were read by immunoSEQ multiplex PCR, and TCRdb kept only the in-frame ones, dropping some. The repertoire holds 70,000 or so clones, with just over 65% as singletons. The data stem from a study of cytomegalovirus exposure and HLA in healthy donors. Background on the study: Unique TCR beta sequences numbering fewer than 130 million came from roughly 180 million T cells in an earlier analysis. Drawn from HLA-typed donors, about 85 million unique TCRs were held in an early data release. Study-level points and caveats: A link between a missense DCLRE1C variant and TCR beta V- and J-gene trimming emerged from a later analysis. The investigators catalogued 160 or so TCR beta chains as cytomegalovirus-associated.

The receptor's source is a woman under 40 in good health and CMV-seronegative. Sequenced input: PBMCs.

The CDR3: CARAHTGGGNEKLFF. DNA for the CDR3: TGTGCCAGGGCCCACACAGGGGGAGGTAATGAAAAACTGTTTTTT. The J gene is TRBJ1-4, the V gene TRBV2, with 8 bases aligning to TRBD1. The V and J ends lost 9 bases and 4 bases, in that order; junction bases with no gene match: 10. This CDR3 is 15 amino acids long. From germline, CDR1 is SNHLY and CDR2 FYNNEI.